This TCR beta chain was captured in a study of shared clonotypes between healthy human individuals. Study summary: The donors, a couple of women and a few men, were aged 18 to 49. Donors had three CD4 naive, three CD4 memory, two CD8 naive and one CD8 memory plate apiece.

Study donors comprised healthy, HIV-negative adults devoid of recent acute infection or vaccination. V was trimmed by 5 bases and J by 5 bases, leaving 9 bases between them. CDR3 size: 12 residues. Germline assignment: CDR1 SGHRS and CDR2 YFSETQ. TCRdb's table, derived via immunoSEQ multiplex PCR, lists solely in-frame clones and lacks some. The sample contains over a million clones, around 98% of which appear only once. The sequence derives from a man aged 30-40 years in good health. The chain carries TRBV5-1 and TRBJ2-3, with D unclear. What was sequenced was naive CD4+ T cells sorted from blood. Subset given: CD45RA+ positively selected. The CDR3 sequence: CASRETGDTQYF. DNA for the CDR3: TGCGCCAGCAGGGAGACGGGAGATACGCAGTATTTT. Filled out from reference TRBV5-1 and TRBJ2-3, the complete variable domain reads KAGVTQTPRYLIKTRGQQVTLSCSPISGHRSVSWYQQTPGQGLQFLFEYFSETQRNKGNFPGRFSGRQFSNSRSEMNVSTLELGDSALYLCASRETGDTQYFGPGTRLTVL.